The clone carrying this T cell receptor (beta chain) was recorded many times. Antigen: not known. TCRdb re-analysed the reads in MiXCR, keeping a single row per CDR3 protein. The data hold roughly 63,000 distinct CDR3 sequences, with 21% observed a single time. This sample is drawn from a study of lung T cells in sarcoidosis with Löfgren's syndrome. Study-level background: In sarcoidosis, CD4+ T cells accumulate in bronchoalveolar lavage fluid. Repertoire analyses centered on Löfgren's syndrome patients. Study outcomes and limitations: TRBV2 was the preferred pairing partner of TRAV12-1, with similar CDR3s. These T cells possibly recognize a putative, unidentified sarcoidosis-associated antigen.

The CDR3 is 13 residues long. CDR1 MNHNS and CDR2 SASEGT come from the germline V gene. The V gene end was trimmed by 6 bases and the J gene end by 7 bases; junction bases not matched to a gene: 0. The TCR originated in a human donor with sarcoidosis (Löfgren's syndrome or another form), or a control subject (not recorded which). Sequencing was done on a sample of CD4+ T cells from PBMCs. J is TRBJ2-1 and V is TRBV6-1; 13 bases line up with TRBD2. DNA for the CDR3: TGTGCCAGCAGGACTAGCGGGAGGAATGAGCAGTTCTTC. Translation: CASRTSGRNEQFF.